Reported below is one TCR beta chain. The sample holds other DNA sequences that translate to the same CDR3. Under the authors' procedure: Amplification from reference gene primers served as the basis for estimated nucleated cell counts. Here immunoSEQ multiplex PCR was the method, and the copy in TCRdb shows in-frame clones only, minus some. The V and J calls and clone size are taken from that table; D and trimming were inferred from the DNA. Of over 130,000 clones listed, 85% to 90% were seen once; the top ten hold around 5%. The source of the sample is a study of blood T cell repertoires in COVID-19. Study-wide context: COVID-19 samples, acute and convalescent, were from the United States, Italy and Spain. The analysed material was cDNA or gDNA that came from T cells, B-cell-depleted T cells, or PBMCs.

Source material: peripheral blood. The origin of this receptor is a human donor in a cohort sampled during active COVID-19.

The DNA for the CDR3 is TGTGCCAGCTCACCCCGGGGGAACACTGAAGCTTTCTTT. Its protein product is CASSPRGNTEAFF. The gene calls are TRBV18 and TRBJ1-1, with D uncertain. Germline values: CDR1 KGHSH, CDR2 LQKENI. The germline V and J ends were trimmed by 3 bases and 1 base, with 6 bases remaining between them. This CDR3 is 13 amino acids long.